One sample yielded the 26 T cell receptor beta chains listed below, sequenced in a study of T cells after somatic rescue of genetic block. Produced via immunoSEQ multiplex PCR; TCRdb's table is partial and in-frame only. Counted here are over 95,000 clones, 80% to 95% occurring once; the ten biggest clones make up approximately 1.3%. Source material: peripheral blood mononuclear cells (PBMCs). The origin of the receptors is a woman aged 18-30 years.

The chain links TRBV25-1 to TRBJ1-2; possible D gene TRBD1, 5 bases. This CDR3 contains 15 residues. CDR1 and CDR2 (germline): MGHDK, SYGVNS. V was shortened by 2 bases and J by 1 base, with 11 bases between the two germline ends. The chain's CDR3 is CASSERGEGNYGYTF. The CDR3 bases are TGTGCCAGCAGTGAACGGGGCGAGGGTAACTATGGCTACACCTTC.

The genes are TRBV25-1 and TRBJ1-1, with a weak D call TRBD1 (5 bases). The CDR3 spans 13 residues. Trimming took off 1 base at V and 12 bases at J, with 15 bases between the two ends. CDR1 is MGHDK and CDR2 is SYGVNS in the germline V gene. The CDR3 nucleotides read TGTGCCAGCAGTGAATTGGCAGGGAGAACGACTTTCTTT. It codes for CASSELAGRTTFF.

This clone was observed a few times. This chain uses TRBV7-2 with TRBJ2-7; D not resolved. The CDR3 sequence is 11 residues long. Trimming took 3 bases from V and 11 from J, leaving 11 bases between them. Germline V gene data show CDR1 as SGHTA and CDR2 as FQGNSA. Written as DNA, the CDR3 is TGTGCCAGCAGCTTCGGGCCCGGAAAGTACTTC. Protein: CASSFGPGKYF.

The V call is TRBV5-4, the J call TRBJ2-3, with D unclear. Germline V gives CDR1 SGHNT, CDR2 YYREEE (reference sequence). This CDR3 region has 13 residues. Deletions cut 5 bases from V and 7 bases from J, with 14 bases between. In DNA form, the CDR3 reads TGTGCCAGCAGTCTCGACTCCGTCTATACGCAGTATTTT. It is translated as CASSLDSVYTQYF.

This CDR3 reads CASSHRGLNTEAFF. In DNA, the CDR3 is TGTGCCAGCAGCCACAGGGGCCTGAACACTGAAGCTTTCTTT. V usage is TRBV14 and J usage is TRBJ1-1, with D possibly being TRBD1 (6 bases). The CDR3 length is 14 residues. Trimming left V 3 bases short and J 0 bases short, with 8 bases between. Germline CDR1 and CDR2: SGHDN and FVKESK.

This CDR3 reads CASTRDSSYEQYF. CDR3 DNA sequence: TGTGCCAGCACCCGAGACAGTTCCTACGAGCAGTACTTC. The chain combines TRBV6-5 with TRBJ2-7, with D possibly matching TRBD1 (5 bases). Trimming shortened V by 7 bases and J by 1 base, and 11 bases separated the two germline ends. The CDR3 is 13 amino acids. Germline assignment: CDR1 MNHEY and CDR2 SVGAGI.

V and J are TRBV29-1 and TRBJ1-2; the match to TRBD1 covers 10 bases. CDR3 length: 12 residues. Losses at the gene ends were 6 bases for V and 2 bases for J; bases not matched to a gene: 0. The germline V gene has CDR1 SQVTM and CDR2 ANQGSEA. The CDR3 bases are TGCAGCGTGGGACAGGGGAACTATGGCTACACCTTC. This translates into CSVGQGNYGYTF.

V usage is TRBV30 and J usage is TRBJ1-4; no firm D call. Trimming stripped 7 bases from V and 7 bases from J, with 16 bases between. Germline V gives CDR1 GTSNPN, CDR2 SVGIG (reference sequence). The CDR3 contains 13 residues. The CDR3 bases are TGTGCCTATTCCCCCCGGGCCTTTGAAAAACTGTTTTTT. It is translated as CAYSPRAFEKLFF. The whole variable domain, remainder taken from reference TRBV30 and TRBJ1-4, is SQTIHQWPATLVQPVGSPLSLECTVEGTSNPNLYWYRQAAGRGLQLLFYSVGIGQISSEVPQNLSASRPQDRQFILSSKKLLLSDSGFYLCAYSPRAFEKLFFGSGTQLSVL.

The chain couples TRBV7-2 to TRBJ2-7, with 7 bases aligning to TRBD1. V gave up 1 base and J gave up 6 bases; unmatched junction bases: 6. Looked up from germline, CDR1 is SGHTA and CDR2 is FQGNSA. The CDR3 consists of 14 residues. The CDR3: CASSLVKQGSEQYF. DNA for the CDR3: TGTGCCAGCAGCTTAGTCAAACAGGGGAGCGAGCAGTACTTC.

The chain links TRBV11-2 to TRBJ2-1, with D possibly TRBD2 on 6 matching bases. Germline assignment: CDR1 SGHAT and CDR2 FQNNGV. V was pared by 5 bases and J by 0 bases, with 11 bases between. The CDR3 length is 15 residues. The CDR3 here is CASSPGDVSYNEQFF. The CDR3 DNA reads TGTGCCAGCAGCCCGGGGGACGTCTCCTACAATGAGCAGTTCTTC. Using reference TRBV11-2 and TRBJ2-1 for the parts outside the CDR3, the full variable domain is EAGVAQSPRYKIIEKRQSVAFWCNPISGHATLYWYQQILGQGPKLLIQFQNNGVVDDSQLPKDRFSAERLKGVDSTLKIQPAKLEDSAVYLCASSPGDVSYNEQFFGPGTRLTVL.

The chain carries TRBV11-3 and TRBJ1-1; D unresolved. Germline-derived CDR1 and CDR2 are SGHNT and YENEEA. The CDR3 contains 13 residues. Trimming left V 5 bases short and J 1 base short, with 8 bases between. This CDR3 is CASSVGWNTEAFF. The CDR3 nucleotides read TGTGCCAGCAGCGTTGGCTGGAACACTGAAGCTTTCTTT.

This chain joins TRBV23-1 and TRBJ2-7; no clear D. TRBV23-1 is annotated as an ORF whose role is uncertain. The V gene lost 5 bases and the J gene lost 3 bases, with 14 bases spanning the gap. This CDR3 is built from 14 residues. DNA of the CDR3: TGCGCCAGCAGTTGTAGTGGGGTCGTCTACGAGCAGTACTTC. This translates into CASSCSGVVYEQYF.

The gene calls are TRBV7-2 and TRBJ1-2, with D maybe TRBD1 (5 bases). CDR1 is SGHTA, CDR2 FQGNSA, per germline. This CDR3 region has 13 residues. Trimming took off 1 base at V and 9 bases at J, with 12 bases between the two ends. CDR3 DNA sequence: TGTGCCAGCAGCTTAGACAGGAGCTCGAGCTACACCTTC. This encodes CASSLDRSSSYTF.

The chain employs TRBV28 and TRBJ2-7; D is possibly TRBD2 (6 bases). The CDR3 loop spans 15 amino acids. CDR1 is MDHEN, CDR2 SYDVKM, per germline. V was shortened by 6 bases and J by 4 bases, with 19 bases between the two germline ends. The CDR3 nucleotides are TGTGCCAGCAGCTCGGAGGGGTATGGCTCGTACGAGCAGTACTTC. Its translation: CASSSEGYGSYEQYF.

CDR3 sequence (DNA): TGTGCCAGCAGCCAGGCCGTCCCTCAGCCCCTCCACTTT. Encoded protein: CASSQAVPQPLHF. The V call is TRBV4-2, the J call TRBJ1-6; D unclear. The V end was cut by 3 bases, the J end by 13 bases, with 13 bases between. The CDR3 spans 13 residues. Germline CDR1 is LGHNA and CDR2 is YNFKEQ.

The CDR3 here is CASSFLAGETGELFF. The CDR3, as DNA: TGTGCCAGCAGCTTTCTCGCGGGGGAAACCGGGGAGCTGTTTTTT. This rearrangement joins TRBV5-4 to TRBJ2-2, with 7 bases fitting TRBD2. The CDR3 totals 15 residues. Germline assignment: CDR1 SGHNT and CDR2 YYREEE (reference sequence). After removal of 2 bases from V and 5 bases from J, the junction contained 6 bases not matched to a gene.

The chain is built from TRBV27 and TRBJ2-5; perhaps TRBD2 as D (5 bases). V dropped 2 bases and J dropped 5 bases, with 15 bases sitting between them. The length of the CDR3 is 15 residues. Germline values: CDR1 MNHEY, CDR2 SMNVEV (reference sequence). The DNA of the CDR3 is TGTGCCAGCAGTTTAAACCCGACTAAAGGGGAGACCCAGTACTTC. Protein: CASSLNPTKGETQYF.

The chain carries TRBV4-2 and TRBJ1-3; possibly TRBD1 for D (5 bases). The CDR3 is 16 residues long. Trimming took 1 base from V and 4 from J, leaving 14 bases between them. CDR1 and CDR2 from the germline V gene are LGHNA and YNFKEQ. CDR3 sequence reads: CASSQGTLQSGNTIYF. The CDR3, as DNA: TGTGCCAGCAGCCAAGGGACACTCCAGTCGGGAAACACCATATATTTT.

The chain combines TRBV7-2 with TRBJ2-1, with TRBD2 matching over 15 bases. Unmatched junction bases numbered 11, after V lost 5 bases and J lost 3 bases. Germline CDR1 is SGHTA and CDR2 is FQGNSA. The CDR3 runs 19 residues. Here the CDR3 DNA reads TGTGCCAGCAGCCTTGCAACCGGACTAGCGGGGGGGTTCTACAATGAGCAGTTCTTC. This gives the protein CASSLATGLAGGFYNEQFF.

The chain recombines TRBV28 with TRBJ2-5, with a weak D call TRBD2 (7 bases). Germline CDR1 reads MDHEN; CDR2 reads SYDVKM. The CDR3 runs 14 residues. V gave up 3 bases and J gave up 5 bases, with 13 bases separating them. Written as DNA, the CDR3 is TGTGCCAGCAGTTTGGGGGGGCCGGGTGAGACCCAGTACTTC. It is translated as CASSLGGPGETQYF.

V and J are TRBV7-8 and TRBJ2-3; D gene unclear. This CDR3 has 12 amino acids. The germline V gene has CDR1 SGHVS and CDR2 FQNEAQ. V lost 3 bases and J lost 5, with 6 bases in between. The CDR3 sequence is CASSFPGDTQYF. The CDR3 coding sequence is TGTGCCAGCAGCTTCCCCGGAGATACGCAGTATTTT.

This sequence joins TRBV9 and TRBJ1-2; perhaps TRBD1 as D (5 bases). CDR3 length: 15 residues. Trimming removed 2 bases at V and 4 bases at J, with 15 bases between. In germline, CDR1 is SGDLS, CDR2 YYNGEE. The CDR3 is CASSVGLELSYGYTF. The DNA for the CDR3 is TGTGCCAGCAGCGTGGGGCTCGAATTGTCCTATGGCTACACCTTC. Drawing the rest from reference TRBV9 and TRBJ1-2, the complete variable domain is DSGVTQTPKHLITATGQRVTLRCSPRSGDLSVYWYQQSLDQGLQFLIQYYNGEERAKGNILERFSAQQFPDLHSELNLSSLELGDSALYFCASSVGLELSYGYTFGSGTRLTVV.

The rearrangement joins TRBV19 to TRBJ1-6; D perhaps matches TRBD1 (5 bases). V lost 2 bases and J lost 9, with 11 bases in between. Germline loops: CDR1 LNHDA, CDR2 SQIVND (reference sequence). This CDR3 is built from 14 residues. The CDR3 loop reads CASSISLGTSPLHF. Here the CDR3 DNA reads TGTGCCAGTAGTATATCTCTGGGGACTTCACCCCTCCACTTT.

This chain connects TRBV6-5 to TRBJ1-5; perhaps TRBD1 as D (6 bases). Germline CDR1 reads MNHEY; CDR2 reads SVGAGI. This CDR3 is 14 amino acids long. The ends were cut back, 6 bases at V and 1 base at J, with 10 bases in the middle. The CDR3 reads CASRATGSNQPQHF. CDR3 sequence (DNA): TGTGCCAGCAGGGCTACAGGGAGCAATCAGCCCCAGCATTTT.

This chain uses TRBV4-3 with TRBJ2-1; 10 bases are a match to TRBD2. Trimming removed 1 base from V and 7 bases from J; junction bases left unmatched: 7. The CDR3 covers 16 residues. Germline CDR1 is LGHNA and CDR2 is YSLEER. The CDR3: CASSQVPSGGLNEQFF. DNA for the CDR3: TGCGCCAGCAGCCAAGTCCCTAGCGGGGGTTTAAATGAGCAGTTCTTC.

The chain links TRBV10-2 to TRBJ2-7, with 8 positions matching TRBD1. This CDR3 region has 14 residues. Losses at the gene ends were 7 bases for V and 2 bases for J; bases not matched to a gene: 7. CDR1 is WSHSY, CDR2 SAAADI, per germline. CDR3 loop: CASMPGQAAYEQYF. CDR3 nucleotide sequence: TGCGCCAGCATGCCGGGACAGGCTGCCTACGAGCAGTACTTC.